A selection of T cell receptor beta chains follows, all from one sample in a study of blood T cell repertoires in COVID-19. Some clones are missing from TCRdb's copy, which holds only in-frame ones; the method was immunoSEQ multiplex PCR. The repertoire holds over 90,000 clones, with about four fifths as singletons. Sequencing used peripheral blood. The receptors come from a man older than 75 with COVID-19, enrolled during active disease. Both conserved end residues are part of each CDR3. Fields, in order: J gene, V gene, clone size, D gene, CDR3 DNA, CDR3 protein. The D gene is left open where the match is weak. Rows give clone size only sometimes, using once, few, many, or a class for an expanded clone.

>TRBJ1-2|TRBV7-2|NA|NA
TGTGCCAGCAGCTCTCAGGGGAGGGTGGGGGGCTACACCTTC
CASSSQGRVGGYTF
>TRBJ1-4|TRBV30|NA|NA
TGTGCCTGGAGTACCCGTACCCGGGATGTTGGAAAACTGTTTTTT
CAWSTRTRDVGKLFF
>TRBJ2-3|TRBV10-1|NA|NA
TGCGCCAGCACTGTCCCAGGGAATAGCACAGATACGCAGTATTTT
CASTVPGNSTDTQYF
>TRBJ2-1|TRBV18|once|TRBD2
TGTGCCAGCTCAACCGGGACTAGCGGGGGTCGTGAGCAGTTCTTC
CASSTGTSGGREQFF
>TRBJ2-7|TRBV5-1|NA|NA
TGCGCCAGCAGCTTGTTCTCAGGGGACGAGCAGTACTTC
CASSLFSGDEQYF
>TRBJ1-2|TRBV6-5|NA|TRBD1
TGTGCCAGCAGTTATACCGGACAGGGGCCTGGGTATGGCTACACCTTC
CASSYTGQGPGYGYTF
>TRBJ1-5|TRBV19|few|TRBD1
TGTGCCAGTAGTTCAAGGGACAGGGGAGAGGGGCAGCCCCAGCATTTT
CASSSRDRGEGQPQHF
>TRBJ2-5|TRBV5-4|few|TRBD2
TGTGCCAGCAGCCCAGGACTAGCGGGAGCTCGAGGCGGAGAGACCCAGTACTTC
CASSPGLAGARGGETQYF
>TRBJ2-5|TRBV6-2/TRBV6-3|NA|NA
TGTGCCAGCAGTTACTCTAGCGTCGAGACCCAGTACTTC
CASSYSSVETQYF
>TRBJ2-7|TRBV5-4|NA|NA
TGTGCCACCCCTAGGGAGCGCCTCCTAGAGCAGTACTTC
CATPRERLLEQYF
>TRBJ1-4|TRBV5-1|NA|NA
TGCGCCAGCAGCCCTTCAAGCACGCGTGAAAAACTGTTTTTT
CASSPSSTREKLFF
>TRBJ2-2|TRBV11-2|NA|NA
TGTGCCAGCAGCTTCACTAGCTACACCGGGGAGCTGTTTTTT
CASSFTSYTGELFF
>TRBJ1-1|TRBV5-1|NA|NA
TGCGCCAGCAGCTTCATGGAGGGGAACACTGAAGCTTTCTTT
CASSFMEGNTEAFF
>TRBJ2-2|TRBV10-3|NA|TRBD1
TGTGCCATCACAGGGGGCGTACTTGGGGTAGCCGGGGAGCTGTTTTTT
CAITGGVLGVAGELFF
>TRBJ2-6|TRBV7-8|NA|NA
TGTGCCAGCAGCTTATATGGGGCTAGAGCCTCTGGGGCCAACGTCCTGACTTTC
CASSLYGARASGANVLTF
>TRBJ1-2|TRBV5-6|NA|TRBD1
TGTGCCAGCAGCACACCGGGACAGGGTGGCTACACCTTC
CASSTPGQGGYTF
>TRBJ1-1|TRBV19|NA|NA
TGTGCCAGTAGTATTGGGGCTGTGGGCACTGAAGCTTTCTTT
CASSIGAVGTEAFF
>TRBJ1-2|TRBV19|NA|NA
TGTGCCAGTAGTTCGCCGAGCCAACAGGGCTCGGGTGGCTACACCTTC
CASSSPSQQGSGGYTF
>TRBJ1-6|TRBV27|NA|NA
TGTGCCAGCAGTTTATTGGGGGGTGTCTTCAATTCACCCCTCCACTTT
CASSLLGGVFNSPLHF